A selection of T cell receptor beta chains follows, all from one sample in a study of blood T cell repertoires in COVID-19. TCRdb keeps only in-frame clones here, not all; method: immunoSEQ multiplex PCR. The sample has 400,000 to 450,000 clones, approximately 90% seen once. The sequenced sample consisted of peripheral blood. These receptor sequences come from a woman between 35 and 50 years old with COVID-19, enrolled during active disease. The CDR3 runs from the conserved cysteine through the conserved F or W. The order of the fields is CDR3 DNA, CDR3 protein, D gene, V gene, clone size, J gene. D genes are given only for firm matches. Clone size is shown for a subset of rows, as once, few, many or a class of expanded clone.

TGTGCCAGTAGTAGCCCGGGACAGGGAAAAAGCGAGCAGTACTTC	CASSSPGQGKSEQYF	TRBD1	TRBV19	.	TRBJ2-7
TGTGCCAGTACTTCCCGGACTAGCTTCACACACAAAGATACGCAGTATTTT	CASTSRTSFTHKDTQYF	TRBD2	TRBV19	.	TRBJ2-3
TGTGCCAGCAGCTTGGGGCCGAACACTGAAGCTTTCTTT	CASSLGPNTEAFF	.	TRBV5-4	.	TRBJ1-1
TGTGCCGCGGCCCGGGGAAACACCATATATTTT	CAAARGNTIYF	.	TRBV10-3	few	TRBJ1-3
TGTGCCAGCAGCTTACCGGCGGACAGGTCCCCCCCTTACTTC	CASSLPADRSPPYF	TRBD1	TRBV11-2	.	TRBJ2-4
TGTGCCAGCAGTGTCACAGGGCCCCGCTACACCTTC	CASSVTGPRYTF	.	TRBV28	once	TRBJ1-2
TGTGCCAGCAGCTTAGGCGCTAGTAGCAATGAGCAGTTCTTC	CASSLGASSNEQFF	.	TRBV11-3	once	TRBJ2-1
TGCGCCAGCAGCTCAGGGACAGGGGGGTATGGCTACACCTTC	CASSSGTGGYGYTF	TRBD1	TRBV5-1	.	TRBJ1-2
TGTGCCAGCAGCTTAACAGGCCGGGACAGGGGGTATGATCAGCCCCAGCATTTT	CASSLTGRDRGYDQPQHF	TRBD1	TRBV7-9	.	TRBJ1-5
TGTGCCAGCGGGACATGGGAGGGCTTTGAAAAACTGTTTTTT	CASGTWEGFEKLFF	.	TRBV25-1	.	TRBJ1-4
TGTGCCAGCAGCCAAGAAGATCCAGGGGACACTGAAGCTTTCTTT	CASSQEDPGDTEAFF	.	TRBV3-1/TRBV3-2	.	TRBJ1-1
TGTGCCAGCAGCCCTATAGCGGGAGGGCGTGGTGAGACCCAGTACTTC	CASSPIAGGRGETQYF	TRBD2	TRBV7-2	.	TRBJ2-5
TGTGCCTGGAGCCCCGGGACAGGCTACAATCAGCCCCAGCATTTT	CAWSPGTGYNQPQHF	TRBD1	TRBV30	.	TRBJ1-5
TGTGCCAGCGGGGACAGGGAGTTTAGTACCGGGGAGCTGTTTTTT	CASGDREFSTGELFF	TRBD1	TRBV2	once	TRBJ2-2
TGCGCCAGCAGCGCCGGGACACCACCTAGCACAGATACGCAGTATTTT	CASSAGTPPSTDTQYF	.	TRBV5-1	once	TRBJ2-3
TGTGCCAGCAGTGAAGGACTAGCCGGTTCCTACGAGCAGTACTTC	CASSEGLAGSYEQYF	TRBD2	TRBV2	.	TRBJ2-7
TGTGCCAGCAGCCAAGGCAAGGGAGTCAGGTCCTCTGGAAACACCATATATTTT	CASSQGKGVRSSGNTIYF	.	TRBV14	.	TRBJ1-3
TGTGCCAGTAAGTACTCCGACGAGCAGTACTTC	CASKYSDEQYF	.	TRBV2	.	TRBJ2-7
TGTGCCAGCAGCTCCACAGGGTATGGGATGAACACTGAAGCTTTCTTT	CASSSTGYGMNTEAFF	.	TRBV5-6	.	TRBJ1-1
TGTGCCAGCAGCTTAGCCCAACGGGATAGCGCCGGGGAGCTGTTTTTT	CASSLAQRDSAGELFF	.	TRBV7-2	.	TRBJ2-2
TGTGCCAGCAGCTTAGGTTTCCAGGGAAACACCATATATTTT	CASSLGFQGNTIYF	.	TRBV13	.	TRBJ1-3
TGTGCCAGCAGCTTGGCCCGCTTAGCGGGGGGGCACACAGATACGCAGTATTTT	CASSLARLAGGHTDTQYF	TRBD2	TRBV5-4	.	TRBJ2-3
TGCGCCAGCGGGTATCGTAATGGGACAGGGGGTGAATACGAGCAGTACTTC	CASGYRNGTGGEYEQYF	TRBD1	TRBV5-1	.	TRBJ2-7
TGTGCCAGCAGTTCATACTATTCGGGACAGGGCTACTATGGCTACACCTTC	CASSSYYSGQGYYGYTF	TRBD1	TRBV28	.	TRBJ1-2
TGTGCCAGCAGTCTCCGGACAGGGTACTATGGCTACACCTTC	CASSLRTGYYGYTF	TRBD1	TRBV6-5	.	TRBJ1-2
TGTGCCAGCAGTTTGCGGGTCCAGACTTCCTACAATGAGCAGTTCTTC	CASSLRVQTSYNEQFF	.	TRBV28	.	TRBJ2-1
TGTGCCAGCAGTCCCCAGGGGGCGATTAATGAAAAACTGTTTTTT	CASSPQGAINEKLFF	TRBD1	TRBV28	.	TRBJ1-4
TGTGCCAGCAGTCCATCTAGCGTTGGGACAGATACGCAGTATTTT	CASSPSSVGTDTQYF	.	TRBV28	once	TRBJ2-3
TGTGCCAGCAGCGCGACAGGGGTGAGTGGCTACGAGCAGTACTTC	CASSATGVSGYEQYF	TRBD1	TRBV9	.	TRBJ2-7
TGTGCCAGCAGTCGAGACAGATCGACTAACTATGGCTACACCTTC	CASSRDRSTNYGYTF	.	TRBV6-5	.	TRBJ1-2
TGCGCCAGCAGTCAATCTGAACAGGGGGGAAAACTGTTTTTT	CASSQSEQGGKLFF	TRBD1	TRBV23-1	once	TRBJ1-4
TGTGCCAGCAGTTACTCGAAATTTCGACAGGGGTATGGCTACACCTTC	CASSYSKFRQGYGYTF	TRBD1	TRBV6-2/TRBV6-3	.	TRBJ1-2
TGTGCCAGCAGCCCACGGGGTAGCGGAGCCAAAAACATTCAGTACTTC	CASSPRGSGAKNIQYF	.	TRBV5-4	.	TRBJ2-4